The clone carrying this TCR beta chain was counted many times. The entry originates in a study of blood T cells in healthy people across ages. Sample-barcoded 5' priming and a J-beta primer mix drove a second PCR of roughly 7 to 11 cycles. Each cDNA molecule was tagged by a template-switch adaptor that had 12 random nucleotides. Any given sample supplied a minimum of 3 million CDR3-containing paired-end reads. One entry per CDR3 protein results from TCRdb running MiXCR on the 5' RACE reads. The data contain 710,000 or so distinct CDR3 sequences, around 32% of them singletons. V was shortened by 0 bases and J by 7 bases, with 9 bases between the two germline ends. CDR1 and CDR2 (germline): SEHNR, FQNEAQ (reference sequence). This CDR3 spans 13 amino acids.

Sequenced input: blood. This receptor was identified in a woman older than 75 in good health. This sequence joins TRBV7-9 and TRBJ1-2, with a weak D call TRBD1 (5 bases). CDR3 in DNA: TGTGCCAGCAGCTTAGCGCGGGGGTTTGGCTACACCTTC. Amino acid sequence: CASSLARGFGYTF. The full variable domain, rest sourced from reference TRBV7-9 and TRBJ1-2, is DTGVSQNPRHKITKRGQNVTFRCDPISEHNRLYWYRQTLGQGPEFLTYFQNEAQLEKSRLLSDRFSAERPKGSFSTLEIQRTEQGDSAMYLCASSLARGFGYTFGSGTRLTVV.